These 30 T cell receptor beta chains were all obtained from the same sample, sequenced in a study of cytomegalovirus exposure and HLA in healthy donors. The PCR used 60 Vbeta and 13 Jbeta primers. The table came from immunoSEQ multiplex PCR; TCRdb's copy has only in-frame clones and leaves some out. The sample contains some 190,000 clones, around 84% of which appear only once. Sequences were obtained from PBMCs. The receptors derive from a woman aged 18-29 years in good health and CMV-seronegative.

V and J are TRBV9 and TRBJ2-1; the match to TRBD2 covers 8 bases. Germline CDR1 SGDLS, CDR2 YYNGEE. CDR3 length equals 14 residues. Unmatched junction bases numbered 4, after V lost 0 bases and J lost 8 bases. The CDR3 loop reads CASSVEREWDEQFF. CDR3 DNA: TGTGCCAGCAGCGTAGAGCGGGAGTGGGATGAGCAGTTCTTC.

This clone was recorded once. The J gene is TRBJ1-5, the V gene TRBV19; D is ambiguous. With 3 bases removed from V and 5 bases from J, the gap between germline ends came to 5 bases. Per the germline V gene, CDR1 is LNHDA and CDR2 is SQIVND (reference sequence). This CDR3 has 12 amino acids. CDR3 bases: TGTGCCAGTAGTATTTATGATCAGCCCCAGCATTTT. Protein: CASSIYDQPQHF. Drawing the rest from reference TRBV19 and TRBJ1-5, the complete variable domain is DGGITQSPKYLFRKEGQNVTLSCEQNLNHDAMYWYRQDPGQGLRLIYYSQIVNDFQKGDIAEGYSVSREKKESFPLTVTSAQKNPTAFYLCASSIYDQPQHFGDGTRLSIL.

This clone was counted once. The rearrangement links TRBV4-1 to TRBJ1-2; possibly TRBD1 for D (6 bases). Trimming pared 2 bases from V and 2 bases from J, leaving 12 bases between. The germline V gene encodes CDR1 MGHRA and CDR2 YSYEKL. The CDR3 has 15 amino acids. CDR3 DNA: TGCGCCAGCAGCCAACAATCTACAGGGAACTATGGCTACACCTTC. It codes for CASSQQSTGNYGYTF.

This chain uses TRBV6-5 with TRBJ2-5; D is unresolved. The ends were cut back, 1 base at V and 5 bases at J, with 8 bases in the middle. The V gene's germline CDR1 is MNHEY and CDR2 SVGAGI. The CDR3 runs to 13 residues. CDR3 residues: CASSYYHEETQYF. DNA for the CDR3: TGTGCCAGCAGTTACTATCATGAGGAGACCCAGTACTTC.

The rearrangement links TRBV28 to TRBJ1-4; 8 nucleotides line up with TRBD1. Germline CDR1 is MDHEN and CDR2 is SYDVKM. The CDR3 is 15 amino acids. The trim removed 2 bases at V and 11 bases at J, leaving 10 bases unmatched. The CDR3 DNA is TGTGCCAGCAGTTTACTGCTCCGGGACAGGTCCAAACTGTTTTTT. It translates to CASSLLLRDRSKLFF.

The count of this clone is one. The same CDR3 is also encoded by other DNA sequences in this sample. The rearrangement links TRBV29-1 to TRBJ2-2, with 7 bases that match TRBD1. The CDR3 loop spans 14 amino acids. From germline, CDR1 is SQVTM and CDR2 ANQGSEA. J was trimmed by 0 bases and V by 7 bases; bases with no gene match: 5. CDR3 residues: CSATGTANTGELFF. In DNA form, the CDR3 reads TGCAGCGCTACCGGGACAGCGAACACCGGGGAGCTGTTTTTT.

V is TRBV5-4 and J is TRBJ2-2; D perhaps matches TRBD2 (6 bases). Per the germline V gene, CDR1 is SGHNT and CDR2 is YYREEE (reference sequence). This CDR3 has 15 residues. The ends were cut back, 2 bases at V and 4 bases at J, with 12 bases in the middle. CDR3 region: CASSLSGPITGELFF. CDR3 nucleotide sequence: TGTGCCAGCAGCTTAAGCGGGCCAATCACCGGGGAGCTGTTTTTT.

J is TRBJ1-3 and V is TRBV7-2; 7 positions agree with TRBD1. With V trimmed by 4 bases and J by 6 bases, 6 bases remained unmatched. Germline V gene lookup returns CDR1 SGHTA and CDR2 FQGNSA. The CDR3 runs to 14 residues. The CDR3 is CASSSGQPLNTIYF. CDR3 in DNA: TGTGCCAGCAGCTCGGGACAGCCTTTAAACACCATATATTTT. Based on the CDR3 plus reference TRBV7-2 and TRBJ1-3, the full variable domain is GAGVSQSPSNKVTEKGKDVELRCDPISGHTALYWYRQSLGQGLEFLIYFQGNSAPDKSGLPSDRFSAERTGGSVSTLTIQRTQQEDSAVYLCASSSGQPLNTIYFGEGSWLTVV.

This clone appeared once. The V gene is TRBV11-2, the J gene TRBJ2-7; 11 bases agree with TRBD1. Germline lookup yields CDR1 SGHAT and CDR2 FQNNGV. V lost 4 bases, J lost 5 bases, and 4 bases stayed unmatched. CDR3 length: 14 residues. The CDR3 sequence: CASSYRTGGDEQYF. CDR3 bases: TGTGCCAGCAGCTACCGGACAGGGGGCGACGAGCAGTACTTC.

The rearrangement links TRBV7-9 to TRBJ2-3; unclear D gene. The CDR3 extends over 12 amino acids. The V gene lost 4 bases and the J gene lost 6 bases, with 8 bases spanning the gap. CDR1 SEHNR and CDR2 FQNEAQ come from the germline V gene (reference sequence). The CDR3 coding sequence is TGTGCCAGCAGCTCCTTCCAGGATACGCAGTATTTT. Translation gives CASSSFQDTQYF.

V gene TRBV19 combines with J gene TRBJ1-5; no clear D gene. Deletions cut 7 bases from V and 5 bases from J, with 15 bases between. The CDR3 loop spans 14 amino acids. CDR1 is LNHDA, CDR2 SQIVND, per germline (reference sequence). CDR3: CASTQSLRDQPQHF. CDR3 DNA: TGTGCCAGTACCCAATCCCTGCGCGATCAGCCCCAGCATTTT.

The CDR3 spells CASSIARDSGETQYF. In DNA, the CDR3 is TGTGCCAGTAGTATCGCTAGAGACAGCGGGGAGACCCAGTACTTC. V gene TRBV19 combines with J gene TRBJ2-5, with a weak D call TRBD2 (6 bases). V was pared by 3 bases and J by 5 bases, with 16 bases between. The CDR3 totals 15 residues. CDR1 and CDR2 from the germline V gene are LNHDA and SQIVND (reference sequence).

The sample holds one count of this clone. The V and J genes are TRBV19 and TRBJ1-5; perhaps TRBD1 as D (6 bases). Germline CDR1 is LNHDA and CDR2 is SQIVND (reference sequence). The CDR3 is 17 residues long. The ends were cut back, 3 bases at V and 0 bases at J, with 15 bases in the middle. The DNA of the CDR3 is TGTGCCAGTAGTATGACGTCAGGGGATTATAGCAATCAGCCCCAGCATTTT. Its protein product is CASSMTSGDYSNQPQHF.

J is TRBJ2-7 and V is TRBV11-3; 13 positions agree with TRBD2. CDR3 length: 18 amino acids. Germline values: CDR1 SGHNT, CDR2 YENEEA. The trim removed 4 bases at V and 0 bases at J, leaving 9 bases unmatched. The CDR3 loop reads CASSSKGLAGQISYEQYF. The DNA of the CDR3 is TGTGCCAGCAGCTCAAAGGGACTAGCGGGACAAATCTCCTACGAGCAGTACTTC.

The chain uses TRBV5-6 and TRBJ2-7, with D possibly being TRBD1 (6 bases). The CDR3 contains 14 residues. Germline assignment: CDR1 SGHDT and CDR2 YYEEEE. V was shortened by 4 bases and J by 3 bases, with 14 bases between the two germline ends. This chain's CDR3 is CASSGRQAGYEQYF. DNA of the CDR3: TGTGCCAGCAGCGGCAGACAGGCGGGCTACGAGCAGTACTTC.

V usage is TRBV27 and J usage is TRBJ2-5; 8 bases are shared with TRBD2. CDR1 is MNHEY and CDR2 is SMNVEV in the germline V gene (reference sequence). V trimming: 7 bases; J trimming: 4 bases; junction bases outside the gene matches: 8. The CDR3 is made up of 14 amino acids. The CDR3 nucleotides read TGTGCCAGCAACCGACGGGGGGGCCGAGAGACCCAGTACTTC. It is translated as CASNRRGGRETQYF.

V usage is TRBV12-5 and J usage is TRBJ2-1; D remains ambiguous. Germline values: CDR1 LGHNT, CDR2 FRNRAP. The CDR3 spans 12 residues. V was pared by 3 bases and J by 4 bases, with 4 bases between. The CDR3 sequence is CASGFYYNEQFF. The DNA of the CDR3 is TGTGCTAGTGGTTTCTATTACAATGAGCAGTTCTTC.

The rearrangement links TRBV5-5 to TRBJ2-5, with TRBD1 as a possible D gene (5 bases). V was clipped by 4 bases and J by 3 bases, with 10 bases between them. Germline loops: CDR1 SGHKS, CDR2 YYEKEE (reference sequence). The CDR3 contains 13 residues. The CDR3 coding sequence is TGTGCCAGCAGCGTTCCACAGGAAGAGACCCAGTACTTC. It translates to CASSVPQEETQYF. The full variable domain, completed using reference TRBV5-5 and TRBJ2-5, is DAGVTQSPTHLIKTRGQQVTLRCSPISGHKSVSWYQQVLGQGPQFIFQYYEKEERGRGNFPDRFSARQFPNYSSELNVNALLLGDSALYLCASSVPQEETQYFGPGTRLLVL.

This sequence joins TRBV19 and TRBJ2-7; TRBD1 matches at 10 bases. The CDR3 covers 14 residues. Trimming at V came to 10 bases and at J to 2 bases, leaving 8 bases not matched to a gene. The V gene's germline CDR1 is LNHDA and CDR2 SQIVND (reference sequence). The CDR3 loop is CATRDRGTTYEQYF. The CDR3 bases are TGTGCCACCAGGGACAGGGGAACAACCTACGAGCAGTACTTC.

Many counts were recorded for this clone. The CDR3 nucleotides are TGTGCCAGCAGTGCTTTGCAGGGATCGGGGGACAATGAGCAGTTCTTC. It encodes CASSALQGSGDNEQFF. The genes are TRBV6-4 and TRBJ2-1; perhaps TRBD2 as D (6 bases). Germline assignment: CDR1 MRHNA and CDR2 SNTAGT. V lost 4 bases and J lost 5, with 18 bases in between. The CDR3 is 16 amino acids.

This clone was seen only once. Other DNA sequences from this sample encode an identical CDR3 as well. The rearrangement links TRBV27 to TRBJ1-2; TRBD1 might be the D (6 bases). V was clipped by 5 bases and J by 0 bases, with 19 bases between them. There are 17 residues in the CDR3. In germline, CDR1 is MNHEY, CDR2 SMNVEV (reference sequence). The CDR3 is CASSALQGLGANYGYTF. The DNA for the CDR3 is TGTGCCAGCAGTGCACTACAGGGTTTAGGGGCTAACTATGGCTACACCTTC.

As to this clone: One end of the junction does not line up with germline, which may come from a read error. The V gene is TRBV7-9, the J gene TRBJ2-7, with 11 bases fitting TRBD2. The CDR3 covers 16 residues. CDR1 is SEHNR, CDR2 FQNEAQ, per germline (reference sequence). The chain's CDR3 is CSSSLVRLAGGGEQYF. As DNA, the CDR3 is TGTTCCAGCAGCTTAGTCCGGCTAGCGGGAGGAGGGGAGCAGTACTTC.

The rearrangement links TRBV7-3 to TRBJ2-1; 8 bases align to TRBD2. From germline, CDR1 is SGHTA and CDR2 FQGTGA. The CDR3 is made up of 15 amino acids. V lost 6 bases to trimming and J lost 8 bases; unmatched junction nucleotides: 12. CDR3 in amino acids: CASRPSAGAVDEQFF. CDR3 coding DNA: TGTGCCAGCAGGCCCTCAGCGGGAGCCGTCGATGAGCAGTTCTTC. The full variable domain, rest sourced from reference TRBV7-3 and TRBJ2-1, is GAGVSQTPSNKVTEKGKYVELRCDPISGHTALYWYRQSLGQGPEFLIYFQGTGAADDSGLPNDRFFAVRPEGSVSTLKIQRTERGDSAVYLCASRPSAGAVDEQFFGPGTRLTVL.

The rearrangement links TRBV10-3 to TRBJ2-1; TRBD1 aligns across 10 bases. After removal of 6 bases from V and 7 bases from J, the junction contained 3 bases not matched to a gene. This CDR3 spans 13 amino acids. Looked up from germline, CDR1 is ENHRY and CDR2 is SYGVKD. In DNA, the CDR3 is TGTGCCATCAGGGGGACAGGGGAGAATGAGCAGTTCTTC. Its protein product is CAIRGTGENEQFF.

This clone was recorded only once. The chain uses TRBV11-1 and TRBJ2-1; no reliable D call. Germline V gene data show CDR1 as SGHAT and CDR2 as FQDESV (reference sequence). Trimming took off 1 base at V and 7 bases at J, with 8 bases between the two ends. The CDR3 covers 13 residues. The CDR3 is CASSLGWANEQFF. CDR3 bases: TGTGCCAGCAGCTTAGGTTGGGCGAATGAGCAGTTCTTC. Full variable domain (remainder filled in from reference TRBV11-1 and TRBJ2-1): EAEVAQSPRYKITEKSQAVAFWCDPISGHATLYWYRQILGQGPELLVQFQDESVVDDSQLPKDRFSAERLKGVDSTLKIQPAELGDSAMYLCASSLGWANEQFFGPGTRLTVL.

The rearrangement joins TRBV6-5 to TRBJ2-3; TRBD1 matches at 7 bases. The CDR3 has 16 residues. J gave up 4 bases and V 1 base, and 8 bases lay outside the gene matches. Germline assignment: CDR1 MNHEY and CDR2 SVGAGI. The CDR3 protein is CASSYLRKTGSDTQYF. The CDR3 nucleotides read TGTGCCAGCAGTTACTTGAGAAAGACAGGGTCAGATACGCAGTATTTT.

The V call is TRBV5-1, the J call TRBJ1-1; D remains unclear. CDR3 size: 14 residues. The germline CDR1 and CDR2 sequences are SGHRS and YFSETQ. Trimming pared 0 bases from V and 3 bases from J, leaving 9 bases between. The CDR3 protein is CASSLDGEHTEAFF. In DNA, the CDR3 is TGCGCCAGCAGCTTGGATGGTGAGCACACTGAAGCTTTCTTT.

The chain couples TRBV7-8 to TRBJ2-1, with 8 bases fitting TRBD2. Germline V gene lookup returns CDR1 SGHVS and CDR2 FQNEAQ. After removal of 5 bases from V and 8 bases from J, the junction contained 11 bases not matched to a gene. This CDR3 contains 15 residues. The CDR3 reads CASSRKRERLDEQFF. The CDR3 DNA is TGTGCCAGCAGCCGTAAGCGGGAGCGGCTCGATGAGCAGTTCTTC.

The table lists this clone with a count of one. This rearrangement joins TRBV2 to TRBJ2-7; D is possibly TRBD1 (5 bases). Trimming pared 2 bases from V and 7 bases from J, leaving 12 bases between. Germline V gene data show CDR1 as SNHLY and CDR2 as FYNNEI. The CDR3 runs to 13 residues. CDR3 in amino acids: CASSETGFGEQYF. The CDR3, as DNA: TGTGCCAGCAGTGAAACAGGTTTCGGGGAGCAGTACTTC.

The rearrangement uses TRBV5-1 and TRBJ2-7; tentative D call: TRBD2 (5 bases). The CDR3 extends over 12 amino acids. Trimming took off 3 bases at V and 5 bases at J, with 9 bases between the two ends. Germline lookup yields CDR1 SGHRS and CDR2 YFSETQ. CDR3 region: CASSSTSDEQYF. In DNA, the CDR3 is TGCGCCAGCAGCTCAACTAGTGACGAGCAGTACTTC.